The rows below give T cell receptor beta chains drawn from one sample of a study of cytomegalovirus exposure and HLA in healthy donors. TCRdb's copy holds only in-frame clones and misses some; the assay was immunoSEQ multiplex PCR. The table has over 80,000 clones, around 73% seen once. The specimen was PBMCs. Source of these receptors: a middle-aged man in good health and CMV-seronegative. CDR3s include the opening cysteine and the closing phenylalanine or tryptophan. The D gene is left open where the match is weak. Only some rows state a clone size, as once, few, many or a class for expanded clones.

v_gene,len,abundance,j_gene,d_gene,CDR3nt,CDR3aa
TRBV5-6,15,-,TRBJ1-2,-,TGTGCCAGCAGCCCCCGTATGGGAGCTAACTATGGCTACACCTTC,CASSPRMGANYGYTF
TRBV27,15,-,TRBJ1-4,TRBD1,TGTGCCAGCAGTTCTCCGGGACAGCTTAATGAAAAACTGTTTTTT,CASSSPGQLNEKLFF
TRBV7-9,15,-,TRBJ2-2,-,TGTGCCAGCAGCAACTGGGGGCCGAACACCGGGGAGCTGTTTTTT,CASSNWGPNTGELFF
TRBV29-1,14,-,TRBJ1-2,-,TGCAGCGCCACCCCCGGAGGGCGGTTGCGGGGCTACACCTTC,CSATPGGRLRGYTF
TRBV4-2,16,once,TRBJ2-3,TRBD2,TGTGCCAGCAGCCAAGGGGCGGGGGGCGGAACAGATACGCAGTATTTT,CASSQGAGGGTDTQYF
TRBV4-1,15,-,TRBJ1-3,-,TGCGCCAGCAGCCTCCAACAGGGTTCTGGAAACACCATATATTTT,CASSLQQGSGNTIYF
TRBV2,15,-,TRBJ2-1,TRBD1,TGTGCCAGCAGACCGGGACAGGGGGCCCACAATGAGCAGTTCTTC,CASRPGQGAHNEQFF
TRBV23-1,17,-,TRBJ1-6,TRBD1,TGCGCCAGCAGCCCGATCCTCGACAGGGCAGGGGCCTCACCCCTCCACTTT,CASSPILDRAGASPLHF
TRBV5-6,14,-,TRBJ2-7,TRBD1,TGTGCCAGCAGCTTAATTGACAGGGGCTACGAGCAGTACTTC,CASSLIDRGYEQYF
TRBV5-4,16,-,TRBJ2-7,TRBD1,TGTGCCAGCAGCTTGGATGGTTTGAGACAGGGGAGCGAGCAGTACTTC,CASSLDGLRQGSEQYF
TRBV5-4,14,few,TRBJ2-5,TRBD2,TGTGCCAGCAGCTCAGAACTAGCGGAAGAGACCCAGTACTTC,CASSSELAEETQYF
TRBV2,13,-,TRBJ1-1,TRBD1,TGTGCCAGCACCCCCGACAGGGGCACTGAAGCTTTCTTT,CASTPDRGTEAFF
TRBV2,16,-,TRBJ2-7,TRBD2,TGTGCCAGCAGTGACCCGGGACTAGCGGGGATCTACGAGCAGTACTTC,CASSDPGLAGIYEQYF
TRBV7-9,12,-,TRBJ1-3,-,TGTGCCAGCAGCCCACAGGGAAACACCATATATTTT,CASSPQGNTIYF
TRBV7-9,15,-,TRBJ1-4,TRBD1,TGTGCCAGCAGCCCACGCCGGACAGGGGATGAAAAACTGTTTTTT,CASSPRRTGDEKLFF
TRBV6-1,15,-,TRBJ2-7,TRBD2,TGTGCCAGCAGTGAATCGCGGGGGGGCCCCTACGAGCAGTACTTC,CASSESRGGPYEQYF
TRBV7-6,16,-,TRBJ1-6,TRBD1,TGTGCCAGTTCACAGGTACCGACAGGGAGCAATTCACCCCTCCACTTT,CASSQVPTGSNSPLHF
TRBV15,17,-,TRBJ2-5,-,TGTGCCACCAGCAGAGGGCCGACAGCCGTAAGGGGAGAGACCCAGTACTTC,CATSRGPTAVRGETQYF
TRBV4-3,13,-,TRBJ2-1,-,TGCGCCAGCAGCCAAGTAGAGAACAATGAGCAGTTCTTC,CASSQVENNEQFF
TRBV5-1,14,-,TRBJ1-1,TRBD1,TGCGCCAGCAGCCCGGACAGGATGAACACTGAAGCTTTCTTT,CASSPDRMNTEAFF
TRBV7-9,13,-,TRBJ2-7,TRBD1,TGTGCCAGCAGCCAGGGGGAGACCTACGAGCAGTACTTC,CASSQGETYEQYF
TRBV7-7,14,few,TRBJ2-1,-,TGTGCCAGCAGCCCCGGCGGTAGCCGTGATGAGCAGTTCTTC,CASSPGGSRDEQFF
TRBV15,14,-,TRBJ2-5,-,TGTGCCACCAGCCAGACAGGCTACCAAGAGACCCAGTACTTC,CATSQTGYQETQYF
TRBV7-2,13,-,TRBJ1-5,-,TGTGCCAGCAGCTTAAGGGACACTCAGCCCCAGCATTTT,CASSLRDTQPQHF
TRBV4-1,16,-,TRBJ2-7,TRBD2,TGCGCCAGCAGCCAAGGACTAGCGGGGGGGCGGTACGAGCAGTACTTC,CASSQGLAGGRYEQYF
TRBV18,17,-,TRBJ2-5,-,TGTGCCAGCTCACCACCGGTCTCAGCGAGCCGCCAAGAGACCCAGTACTTC,CASSPPVSASRQETQYF
TRBV6-1,14,medium-sized,TRBJ1-1,-,TGTGCCAGCAGTAGGGCGGTAGGAGGCACTGAAGCTTTCTTT,CASSRAVGGTEAFF
TRBV5-1,14,-,TRBJ2-7,-,TGCGCCAGCAGCTTGTGGCAGGGAAGAGGTGAGCAGTACTTC,CASSLWQGRGEQYF
TRBV27,15,-,TRBJ2-7,TRBD1,TGTGCCAGCAGTTTATATGGGACAGTTGCGTACGAGCAGTACTTC,CASSLYGTVAYEQYF
TRBV2,14,-,TRBJ2-1,-,TGTGCCAGCAGGACTCGTAGCTCCTACAATGAGCAGTTCTTC,CASRTRSSYNEQFF
TRBV6-6,16,few,TRBJ1-4,TRBD1,TGTGCCAGCAGTTACTTAGACAGGGGCGCTAATGAAAAACTGTTTTTT,CASSYLDRGANEKLFF
TRBV19,15,-,TRBJ1-2,-,TGTGCCAGTAGTATAGGGTCGGGACTAACCTATGGCTACACCTTC,CASSIGSGLTYGYTF
TRBV27,17,-,TRBJ1-1,TRBD1,TGTGCCAGCAGTTTGCGGGGACAGGGGGTATGGAACACTGAAGCTTTCTTT,CASSLRGQGVWNTEAFF
TRBV15,13,-,TRBJ1-2,-,TGTGCCACCAGCCTAAGCAATAACTATGGCTACACCTTC,CATSLSNNYGYTF
TRBV2,15,-,TRBJ1-2,TRBD1,TGTGCCAGCAGACCAGGGGGACAGGGCTTTTATGGCTACACCTTC,CASRPGGQGFYGYTF
TRBV6-5,14,many,TRBJ1-6,TRBD1,TGTGCCAGCACCCTCAAAACAGGGGATTCACCCCTCCACTTT,CASTLKTGDSPLHF
TRBV7-9,16,-,TRBJ1-4,-,TGTGCCAGCAGCTTAGCACGGGGGGAGAGGCGTGAAAAACTGTTTTTT,CASSLARGERREKLFF
TRBV5-1,15,-,TRBJ2-2,TRBD2,TGCGCCAGCAGCTTGCCAGCGGGGGGAATCGGGGAGCTGTTTTTT,CASSLPAGGIGELFF
TRBV18,15,-,TRBJ2-5,-,TGTGCCAGCTCCCCCGATACGGGGGAGGCCGGGAGCCAGTACTTC,CASSPDTGEAGSQYF
TRBV7-8,15,-,TRBJ1-4,TRBD1,TGTGCCAGCAGCTATCGGACAGGGACCGATGAAAAACTGTTTTTT,CASSYRTGTDEKLFF
TRBV2,15,few,TRBJ1-5,TRBD1,TGTGCCAGCAGCTGGGGACAGGGGAGCAATCAGCCCCAGCATTTT,CASSWGQGSNQPQHF
TRBV19,14,-,TRBJ1-3,-,TGTGCCAGTACCGATGGGGCCGCTGGAAACACCATATATTTT,CASTDGAAGNTIYF
TRBV11-3,15,once,TRBJ1-3,-,TGTGCCAGCAGCCTAGGACAGTCCTCTGGAAACACCATATATTTT,CASSLGQSSGNTIYF
TRBV6-1,14,-,TRBJ1-5,-,TGTGCCAGCAGTGATTGGGGGGGCTCGGAGACCCAGCATTTT,CASSDWGGSETQHF
TRBV11-3,13,-,TRBJ2-1,TRBD1,TGTGCCAGCAGCCGGACAGGGGGGGATGAGCAGTTCTTC,CASSRTGGDEQFF
TRBV2,15,-,TRBJ2-1,TRBD2,TGTGCCAGCAGTGCGGTGAGCGGGGGGTTCAATGAGCAGTTCTTC,CASSAVSGGFNEQFF